These 14 T cell receptor beta chains share one sample of origin, sequenced in a study of cytomegalovirus exposure and HLA in healthy donors. Method: immunoSEQ multiplex PCR; TCRdb's copy keeps in-frame clones and lacks some. The sample yields around 150,000 clones, 89% seen once. The sequenced material came from PBMCs. The receptor source for this set is a woman between 18 and 29 years old in good health and CMV-seropositive.

The chain uses TRBV7-2 and TRBJ1-1; TRBD1 matches 9 bases. This CDR3 spans 14 amino acids. V shed 3 bases and J 5 bases; nucleotides not matched to a gene: 4. Germline CDR1 reads SGHTA; CDR2 reads FQGNSA. Here the CDR3 reads CASSFSGTGTEAFF. The CDR3 DNA reads as TGTGCCAGCAGCTTTTCCGGGACAGGGACTGAAGCTTTCTTT.

V and J are TRBV4-1 and TRBJ1-1; D unclear. Germline CDR1 reads MGHRA; CDR2 reads YSYEKL. The CDR3 runs to 15 residues. V lost 0 bases and J 4 bases, leaving 12 bases between the germline ends. CDR3 coding DNA: TGCGCCAGCAGCCAAGACCGGGGTATCGGCACTGAAGCTTTCTTT. The encoded protein is CASSQDRGIGTEAFF.

V and J are TRBV9 and TRBJ1-2; a weak D match, TRBD1 (6 bases). CDR1 is SGDLS and CDR2 is YYNGEE in the germline V gene. Trimming stripped 0 bases from V and 0 bases from J, with 9 bases between. CDR3 length: 15 residues. The CDR3 nucleotides read TGTGCCAGCAGCGTAGTTTGGGACACTAACTATGGCTACACCTTC. This encodes CASSVVWDTNYGYTF. The full variable domain, with the rest looked up from reference TRBV9 and TRBJ1-2, is DSGVTQTPKHLITATGQRVTLRCSPRSGDLSVYWYQQSLDQGLQFLIQYYNGEERAKGNILERFSAQQFPDLHSELNLSSLELGDSALYFCASSVVWDTNYGYTFGSGTRLTVV.

The chain has TRBV2 and TRBJ1-5; 9 bases match TRBD1. Looked up from germline, CDR1 is SNHLY and CDR2 is FYNNEI. The CDR3 covers 15 residues. Trimming removed 3 bases from V and 4 bases from J; junction bases left unmatched: 4. In nucleotides, the CDR3 is TGTGCCAGCAGTGAGGTCGGGACAGGGAATCAGCCCCAGCATTTT. Amino acid sequence: CASSEVGTGNQPQHF.

The V and J genes are TRBV4-3 and TRBJ1-2; D remains unclear. The CDR3 is made up of 13 amino acids. Germline V gives CDR1 LGHNA, CDR2 YSLEER. Trimming stripped 0 bases from V and 8 bases from J, with 10 bases between. The CDR3 is CASSQEVYAGYTF. The CDR3 DNA sequence: TGCGCCAGCAGCCAAGAGGTCTACGCGGGCTACACCTTC.

V is TRBV28 and J is TRBJ2-2; weak D call: TRBD2 (5 bases). The CDR3 runs 13 residues. Trimming cost V 5 bases and J 3 bases, with 7 bases left between them. Germline V gene sequence: CDR1 MDHEN, CDR2 SYDVKM. The CDR3 DNA reads as TGTGCCAGCAGTCCGGACTACACCGGGGAGCTGTTTTTT. Its translation is CASSPDYTGELFF.

The rearrangement links TRBV10-2 to TRBJ2-1; D possibly corresponds to TRBD2 (5 bases). The V and J ends lost 4 bases and 0 bases respectively, with 10 bases between them. The CDR3 is made up of 15 amino acids. The germline CDR1 and CDR2 sequences are WSHSY and SAAADI. CDR3 coding DNA: TGCGCCAGCAGTGGAGGGAGTAGCTCCTACAATGAGCAGTTCTTC. It encodes CASSGGSSSYNEQFF.

The genes are TRBV9 and TRBJ2-1; perhaps TRBD1 as D (6 bases). CDR1 is SGDLS and CDR2 is YYNGEE in the germline V gene. The V and J ends lost 2 bases and 10 bases respectively, with 13 bases between them. The CDR3 loop spans 13 amino acids. DNA for the CDR3: TGTGCCAGCAGCGTCCCCCCGACAGGCGAGCAGTTCTTC. Translation gives CASSVPPTGEQFF.

V usage is TRBV9 and J usage is TRBJ1-2; 7 bases map to TRBD1. Germline V gives CDR1 SGDLS, CDR2 YYNGEE. The V gene end was trimmed by 3 bases and the J gene end by 3 bases; junction bases not matched to a gene: 8. The length of the CDR3 is 15 residues. The CDR3 bases are TGTGCCAGCAGCGCCAATCGACAGGGTGACTATGGCTACACCTTC. Its protein product is CASSANRQGDYGYTF.

The count of this clone is one. This rearrangement joins TRBV11-2 to TRBJ1-5; D is possibly TRBD1 (5 bases). V was shortened by 2 bases and J by 3 bases, with 8 bases between the two germline ends. Germline values: CDR1 SGHAT, CDR2 FQNNGV. CDR3 length: 14 amino acids. The CDR3 region has the DNA TGTGCCAGCAGCTTAACAGGCCCCAATCAGCCCCAGCATTTT. It specifies CASSLTGPNQPQHF.

V usage is TRBV4-1 and J usage is TRBJ2-7; perhaps TRBD2 as D (5 bases). Germline V gene data show CDR1 as MGHRA and CDR2 as YSYEKL. The CDR3 runs 14 residues. The V and J ends lost 0 bases and 4 bases respectively, with 10 bases between them. As DNA, the CDR3 is TGCGCCAGCAGCCAAGAAAGCGGAGGATACGAGCAGTACTTC. Its translation is CASSQESGGYEQYF.

The sample holds a few counts of this clone. The chain uses TRBV6-4 and TRBJ2-2, with TRBD1 as a possible D gene (5 bases). The CDR3 sequence is 15 residues long. Trimming removed 0 bases at V and 8 bases at J, with 13 bases between. From germline, CDR1 is MRHNA and CDR2 SNTAGT. CDR3 region: CASSDSTDNSGELFF. The CDR3 DNA reads TGTGCCAGCAGTGACTCGACGGACAATTCAGGGGAGCTGTTTTTT.

This clone has only a few counts. This chain connects TRBV7-2 to TRBJ1-1; the D is unclear. This CDR3 is built from 12 residues. V was shortened by 1 base and J by 3 bases, with 3 bases between the two germline ends. Germline CDR1 and CDR2: SGHTA and FQGNSA. CDR3 region: CASSLVDTEAFF. DNA for the CDR3: TGTGCCAGCAGCTTAGTCGACACTGAAGCTTTCTTT.

This chain links TRBV19 with TRBJ1-4; D gene uncertain. Germline lookup yields CDR1 LNHDA and CDR2 SQIVND (reference sequence). V lost 5 bases and J 8 bases, leaving 9 bases between the germline ends. The CDR3 is 12 residues long. The CDR3 loop is CASSPPGEKLFF. CDR3 bases: TGTGCCAGTAGTCCGCCGGGGGAAAAACTGTTTTTT. Drawing the rest from reference TRBV19 and TRBJ1-4, the complete variable domain is DGGITQSPKYLFRKEGQNVTLSCEQNLNHDAMYWYRQDPGQGLRLIYYSQIVNDFQKGDIAEGYSVSREKKESFPLTVTSAQKNPTAFYLCASSPPGEKLFFGSGTQLSVL.